This T cell receptor beta chain was sequenced during a study of breast tumors, draining lymph nodes, adjacent tissues. Axillary draining lymph nodes of breast cancer patients supplied the node samples. There are many counts of this clonotype. The antigen remains unidentified. TCRdb reprocessed the multiplex PCR reads with MiXCR, giving one entry per CDR3 protein. The sample records about 230,000 distinct CDR3 sequences, approximately 29% being singletons. CDR1 is SQVTM and CDR2 is ANQGSEA in the germline V gene. CDR3 size: 13 residues. V shed 6 bases, J shed 6 bases, and the junction held 8 bases outside the gene matches. Whole-study findings and limits: Most tumor T cells seemingly derive from lymph node, then expand in tumor. Tumor and nontumor repertoires were significantly more similar in luminal-like than in basal-like breast cancer. Tumor TCR diversity was below lymph nodes but above nontumor tissue.

The clonotype comes from a female donor with breast cancer. Some clones in this sample may be carry-over from other donors' samples. Sequencing input: axillary lymph node tissue. This chain uses TRBV29-1 with TRBJ2-1, with 7 positions matching TRBD1. The CDR3 protein is CSVDGQVGNEQFF. CDR3 sequence (DNA): TGCAGCGTGGATGGACAGGTGGGCAATGAGCAGTTCTTC.